These 13 T cell receptor beta chains originate from one sample sequenced in a study of beta chain features in type 1 diabetes. Of the isolated RNA, all was reverse transcribed, and so the sequenced material was expressed TCRB transcripts. Only in-frame clones appear in the TCRdb table, and some are missing; sequencing was by immunoSEQ multiplex PCR. The sample records 860,000 or so clones, around a sixth being singletons. Sequenced sample: naive CD4+ T cells from blood. All receptors derive from a woman between 18 and 29 years old in good health.

This sequence joins TRBV7-2 and TRBJ2-7; 8 positions match TRBD2. This CDR3 has 15 residues. Looked up from germline, CDR1 is SGHTA and CDR2 is FQGNSA. The V gene end was trimmed by 7 bases and the J gene end by 2 bases; junction bases not matched to a gene: 10. CDR3 loop: CASTPQTGRAYEQYF. CDR3 nucleotide sequence: TGTGCCAGCACCCCCCAGACCGGGAGGGCCTACGAGCAGTACTTC.

The DNA for the CDR3 is TGTGCCAGCAGCTTGGGGGCCCGGGAAGGACGGAATGAGCAGTTCTTC. Protein product: CASSLGAREGRNEQFF. The chain is built from TRBV5-4 and TRBJ2-1; D perhaps matches TRBD2 (5 bases). V lost 0 bases and J 7 bases, leaving 17 bases between the germline ends. Looked up from germline, CDR1 is SGHNT and CDR2 is YYREEE (reference sequence). This CDR3 spans 16 amino acids.

This chain links TRBV10-3 with TRBJ2-6; D gene uncertain. Per germline, CDR1 ENHRY and CDR2 SYGVKD. The CDR3 spans 17 residues. V shed 3 bases and J shed 1 base, with 13 bases lying between them. The CDR3 loop is CAISDSSGRSGANVLTF. The CDR3 DNA sequence: TGTGCCATCAGTGATTCTTCGGGCAGGTCTGGGGCCAACGTCCTGACTTTC.

V gene TRBV25-1 combines with J gene TRBJ2-7; TRBD2 agrees at 10 bases. Germline assignment: CDR1 MGHDK and CDR2 SYGVNS. The CDR3 is made up of 15 amino acids. The trim removed 5 bases at V and 3 bases at J, leaving 7 bases unmatched. In DNA form, the CDR3 reads TGTGCCAGCAGTCTGAAAGCGGGAGGGTTCTACGAGCAGTACTTC. Translating it yields CASSLKAGGFYEQYF.

As regards this clone: As the CDR3 is not closed by the conserved phenylalanine or tryptophan, this likely results from a read error. The limits of the CDR3 on the DNA are not certain, so only TCRdb's listed CDR3 is given. V is TRBV7-9 and J is TRBJ2-7; the D segment call TRBD1 is taken from the table without a DNA check. Germline V gives CDR1 SEHNR, CDR2 FQNEAQ (reference sequence). The length of the CDR3 is 9 amino acids, counting both ends. Here the CDR3 reads CASILKGVI.

CDR3 sequence reads: CASSLGQGAETQYF. The DNA for the CDR3 is TGTGCCAGCAGCTTAGGACAGGGGGCGGAGACCCAGTACTTC. V usage is TRBV5-6 and J usage is TRBJ2-5; 11 bases align to TRBD1. Trimming at V came to 2 bases and at J to 5 bases, leaving 2 bases not matched to a gene. Per germline, CDR1 SGHDT and CDR2 YYEEEE. The CDR3 totals 14 residues.

This clone was counted only a few times. V and J are TRBV29-1 and TRBJ2-1; 8 bases are shared with TRBD2. This CDR3 has 15 residues. V lost 1 base to trimming and J lost 4 bases; unmatched junction nucleotides: 6. Germline V gene lookup returns CDR1 SQVTM and CDR2 ANQGSEA. CDR3 nucleotide sequence: TGCAGCGTTGAAGGGTCGGGACTAGAGTACAATGAGCAGTTCTTC. As protein: CSVEGSGLEYNEQFF.

There are a few counts of this clone. The chain recombines TRBV5-6 with TRBJ1-1; 7 bases map to TRBD1. CDR1 and CDR2 from the germline V gene are SGHDT and YYEEEE. With V trimmed by 2 bases and J by 6 bases, 13 bases remained unmatched. The length of the CDR3 is 16 residues. The CDR3 loop reads CASSFTRTGFLSEAFF. CDR3 DNA sequence: TGTGCCAGCAGCTTTACCCGGACAGGTTTTCTCTCTGAAGCTTTCTTT.

This clone was observed a handful of times. The rearrangement links TRBV15 to TRBJ2-7, with 9 bases fitting TRBD2. The CDR3 spans 16 residues. V gave up 0 bases and J gave up 8 bases; unmatched junction bases: 11. Germline CDR1 is LNHNV and CDR2 is YYDKDF (reference sequence). This CDR3 is CATSRDFGASGKKQYF. The CDR3 nucleotides read TGTGCCACCAGCAGAGATTTCGGTGCTAGCGGGAAAAAGCAGTACTTC.

This clone turned up a few times. The chain combines TRBV2 with TRBJ1-1; D is unresolved. This CDR3 has 10 residues. V was cut by 9 bases and J by 2 bases, with 4 bases left in between. The germline gives CDR1 SNHLY, CDR2 FYNNEI. CDR3 sequence reads: CASGNTEAFF. As DNA, the CDR3 is TGTGCCAGTGGTAACACTGAAGCTTTCTTT.

The chain carries TRBV9 and TRBJ2-2, with a weak D call TRBD2 (6 bases). This CDR3 contains 16 residues. Per germline, CDR1 SGDLS and CDR2 YYNGEE. V shed 4 bases and J shed 0 bases, with 13 bases lying between them. CDR3: CASSSPSGANTGELFF. In DNA, the CDR3 is TGTGCCAGCAGCTCCCCGTCGGGAGCGAACACCGGGGAGCTGTTTTTT.

This clone has more than one count but fewer than ten. The chain couples TRBV6-4 to TRBJ2-7, with 9 bases that match TRBD2. The CDR3 contains 15 residues. Germline V CDR1 and CDR2: MRHNA, SNTAGT. With V trimmed by 6 bases and J by 3 bases, 9 bases remained unmatched. Here the CDR3 reads CASSLSGSKLYEQYF. The DNA of the CDR3 is TGTGCCAGCAGCCTTAGCGGGAGTAAACTCTACGAGCAGTACTTC.

The chain joins TRBV7-6 to TRBJ2-5, with D perhaps matching TRBD1 (6 bases). Between the trimmed V and J ends, which lost 2 bases and 4 bases, there was a span of 14 bases. Germline CDR1 is SGHVS and CDR2 is FNYEAQ. CDR3 size: 15 residues. The CDR3 nucleotides are TGTGCCAGCAGCTTACTAGGACAGCTACTAGAGACCCAGTACTTC. It translates to CASSLLGQLLETQYF.